Given below is one T cell receptor (beta chain) in context. The antigen is unknown. The data are from a study of T cell responses to AZD1222 COVID-19 vaccine. Analysis merged second doses at about 4 or about 12 weeks. TCRdb's table, derived via immunoSEQ multiplex PCR, lists solely in-frame clones and lacks some. The table shows around 190,000 clones, with 88% occurring only once. Whole-study results and caveats: Donors were largely white British and mainly female; clonal diversity was possibly underestimated.

This TCR came from an adult who received the AZD1222 COVID-19 vaccine. The specimen was peripheral blood, collected 28 days after the second AZD1222 dose.

CDR3 in DNA: TGTGCCAGCAGCTTAGTAGGGACAGGGGATGGCTACACCTTC. Translating gives CASSLVGTGDGYTF. The chain has TRBV7-9 and TRBJ1-2; 10 nucleotides agree with TRBD1. V dropped 1 base and J dropped 6; count of bases not matched to a gene: 2. Germline lookup yields CDR1 SEHNR and CDR2 FQNEAQ (reference sequence). The CDR3 covers 14 residues.